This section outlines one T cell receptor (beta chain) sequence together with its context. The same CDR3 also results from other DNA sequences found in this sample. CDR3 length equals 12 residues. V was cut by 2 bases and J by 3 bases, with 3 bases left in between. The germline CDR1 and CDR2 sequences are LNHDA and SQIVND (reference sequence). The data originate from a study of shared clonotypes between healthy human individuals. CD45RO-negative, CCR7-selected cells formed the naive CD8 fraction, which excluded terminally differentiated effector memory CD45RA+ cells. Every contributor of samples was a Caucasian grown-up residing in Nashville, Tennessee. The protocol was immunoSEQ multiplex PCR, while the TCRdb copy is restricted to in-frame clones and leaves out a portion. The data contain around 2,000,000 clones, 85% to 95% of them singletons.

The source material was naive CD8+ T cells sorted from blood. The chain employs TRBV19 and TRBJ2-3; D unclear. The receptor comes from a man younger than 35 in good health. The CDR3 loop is CASSISTDTQYF. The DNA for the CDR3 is TGTGCCAGTAGTATAAGTACAGATACGCAGTATTTT.